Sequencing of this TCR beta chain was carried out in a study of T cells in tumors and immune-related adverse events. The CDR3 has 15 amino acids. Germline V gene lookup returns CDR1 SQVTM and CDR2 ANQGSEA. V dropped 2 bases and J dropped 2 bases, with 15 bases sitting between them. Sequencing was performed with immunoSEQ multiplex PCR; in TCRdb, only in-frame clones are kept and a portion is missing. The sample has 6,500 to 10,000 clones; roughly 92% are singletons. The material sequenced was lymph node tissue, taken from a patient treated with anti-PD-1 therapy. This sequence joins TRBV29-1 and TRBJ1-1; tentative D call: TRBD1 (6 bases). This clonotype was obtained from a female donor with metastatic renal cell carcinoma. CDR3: CSVEFLGTPNTEAFF. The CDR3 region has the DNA TGCAGCGTTGAATTTTTGGGGACACCAAACACTGAAGCTTTCTTT.